The text below deals with one T cell receptor (beta chain). This clonotype was detected a few times. Its antigen remains undetermined. It has no much larger one-base neighbor in the sample; base qualities were not kept. These data are taken from a study of T-cell memory formation after mild COVID-19 (dated by TCRdb to the early 2020s). A note on the overall study: TCR sequence clusters from the two donors were found to be largely donor specific. The cohort was made up of two young adult volunteers, one female and one male, who were previously healthy. Longitudinal TCRalpha and TCRbeta repertoire sequencing tracked T-cell clones expanding and contracting after mild COVID-19 in a couple of donors.

Ficoll-Paque density gradient centrifugation was the method used to isolate PBMCs. Trimming leaves V shorter by 5 bases and J shorter by 6 bases, with the junction holding 11 bases beyond the gene matches. CDR1 MNHEY and CDR2 SVGAGI were looked up in the germline V gene. The CDR3 sequence holds 15 residues, the cysteine and phenylalanine included. Just CDR3 DNA is preserved here, 45 bases in frame from base 1. Overall results and qualifications from the work: Clones contracting from day 15 to 85 had balanced CD4/CD8 phenotypes, while a second wave expanding from day 15 to 37 was biased towards CD4+. Contracting CD4+ clones turned up mainly in the CM and EM memory subsets, whereas EMRA was where CD8+ clones were enriched. Only a couple of mild cases were covered by the study, and larger cohorts that include severe cases with pre-infection samples were considered necessary. SARS-CoV-2 specificity was not confirmed for the second-wave clones peaking on day 37. The detection of some responding clones in pre-infection memory suggests that pre-existing cross-reactive memory T cells joined the SARS-CoV-2 response.

The sequencer was an Illumina NovaSeq 6000. TCRalpha and TCRbeta cDNA libraries were constructed by 5'RACE with constant-segment primers, with sample barcodes and unique molecular identifiers being introduced. Trizol reagent was used to extract RNA from every sample. Libraries were amplified in two PCR steps, with a second sample barcode and Illumina TruSeq adapters added in the second step. Libraries were sequenced on an Illumina NovaSeq with 2 x 150 bp paired-end reads. The paper's processing steps were these. Reads were demultiplexed and collapsed into UMI-guided consensus sequences with migec v1.2.7. Using mixcr v2.1.11, UMI consensuses were aligned to TRA and TRB V and J templates and then assembled into clonotypes. Clonotypes were classified as expanded or contracted when called significant by both edgeR and NoisET, with noise models trained on biological replicates. For edgeR calls, the thresholds were a false discovery rate-adjusted p below 0.01 and a log2 fold-change of 1. PCA with hierarchical clustering of max-normalized trajectories of the 1000 most abundant clonotypes was used as exploratory dynamics analysis. Separately sequenced CD4+ and CD8+ repertoires were used to assign a CD4 or CD8 phenotype to each responding clone. In TCRdb, the public reads were trimmed at Q25 with fastp and aligned with MiXCR, with productive beta chains retained. Under each unique CDR3 protein, matching rows form one entry showing the most common genes and DNA. The V and J calls and clone size are TCRdb's, not the authors'. The sample table shows 350,000 to 400,000 distinct CDR3 sequences, and 20% to 25% are seen once. Approximately 12% of the sample is taken by the ten largest.

The V and J segments used are TRBV6-5 and TRBJ1-2; 8 middle bases align to TRBD1. Sample: PBMCs or a T cell subset sorted from them (not recorded which). This clonotype originated in an adult woman who had mild COVID-19 (a few samples of this study predate the infection). The sample titles of this study are shuffled in the database, so cell type and time point are left out; the donor was told from shared clones. The DNA sequence is TGTGCCAGCAGTCTCGACAGGGGAAGAAATAATGGCTACACCTTC. It specifies CASSLDRGRNNGYTF.